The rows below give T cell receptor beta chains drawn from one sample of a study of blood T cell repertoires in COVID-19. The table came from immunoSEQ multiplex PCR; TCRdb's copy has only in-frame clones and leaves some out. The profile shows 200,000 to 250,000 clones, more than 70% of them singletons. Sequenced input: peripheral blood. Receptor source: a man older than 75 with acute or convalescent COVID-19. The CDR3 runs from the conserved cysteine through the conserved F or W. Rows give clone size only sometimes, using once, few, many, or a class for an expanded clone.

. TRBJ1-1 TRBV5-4 CASSLQGGAEAFF
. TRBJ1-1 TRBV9 CASSVAGTANTEAFF
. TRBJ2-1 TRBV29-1 CSAGGGLIDEQFF
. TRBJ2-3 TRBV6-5 CASSYGAGGTDTQYF
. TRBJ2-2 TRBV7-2 CASSLGTGSGTGELFF
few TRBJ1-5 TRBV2 CASSFLPEGFRQPQHF
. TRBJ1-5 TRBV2 CASRLGTVSNQPQHF
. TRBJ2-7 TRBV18 CASSPTGVIYEQYF
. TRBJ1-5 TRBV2 CASSSNLQGAFGSNQPQHF
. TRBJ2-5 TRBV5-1 CASSFGGYQETQYF
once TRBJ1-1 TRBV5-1 CASSLTGGEAFF
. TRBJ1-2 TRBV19 CASSIGQGRNYGYTF
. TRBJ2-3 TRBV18 CASSRTADTQYF
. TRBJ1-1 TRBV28 CASSSPPGGLNTEAFF
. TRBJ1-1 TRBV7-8 CASSPTGLRTEAFF
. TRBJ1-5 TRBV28 CASRTLSGQQPQHF
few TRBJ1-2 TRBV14 CASSPDRLRHYGYTF
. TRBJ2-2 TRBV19 CASSTPGLDTGELFF
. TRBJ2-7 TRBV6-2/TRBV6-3 CASSNLLTGGEQYF
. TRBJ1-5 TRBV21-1 CASSKGSPESSNQPQHF
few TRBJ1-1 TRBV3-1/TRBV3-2 CASSLGQGTEAFF
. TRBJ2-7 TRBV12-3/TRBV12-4 CASSFQGSNEQYF
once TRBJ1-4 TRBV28 CASSLVRQTNEKLFF
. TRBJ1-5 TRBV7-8 CASSSYSNQPQHF
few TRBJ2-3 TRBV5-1 CASSPTWTGGPDTQYF
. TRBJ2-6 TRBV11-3 CASSSSQTHSGANVLTF
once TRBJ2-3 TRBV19 CASQGLQDTQYF
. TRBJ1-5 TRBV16 CASSQSRQSNQPQHF
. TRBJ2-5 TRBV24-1 CATSDWGRGLGETQYF
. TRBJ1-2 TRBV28 CASTGEGGLSGYTF
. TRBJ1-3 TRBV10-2 CASRQGSGNTIYF
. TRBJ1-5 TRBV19 CASRPGQLNQPQHF
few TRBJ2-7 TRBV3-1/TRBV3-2 CASSQEAQRYQYF
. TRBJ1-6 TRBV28 CASSYPGQVNSPLHF
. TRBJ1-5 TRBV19 CASSGGQGIGQPQHF
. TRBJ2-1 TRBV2 CASSILAGGFNEQFF
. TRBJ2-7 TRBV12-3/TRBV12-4 CASSLGSSYEQYF
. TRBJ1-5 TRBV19 CASSIQRTGDQPQHF
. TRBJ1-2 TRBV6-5 CASSSPGSTANYGYTF
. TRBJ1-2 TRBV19 CASIYNSGGRGGYTF
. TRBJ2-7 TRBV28 CATNTPYEQYF
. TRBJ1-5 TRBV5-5 CASSLGGGLEPQHF
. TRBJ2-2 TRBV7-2 CASSIGTGKPGELFF
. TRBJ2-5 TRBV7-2 CASLPSAGATGETQYF
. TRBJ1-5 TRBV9 CASSVGHSNQPQHF
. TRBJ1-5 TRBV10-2 CASSVLQGTQPQHF
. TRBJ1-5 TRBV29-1 CRSGGLRGNQPQHF
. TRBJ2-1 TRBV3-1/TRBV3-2 CASSQGLAYNEQFF
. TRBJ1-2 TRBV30 CAWKTADYGYTF
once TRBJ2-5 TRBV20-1 CSASRVRGRGEETQYF
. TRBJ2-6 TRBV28 CASSAGSSGANVLTF
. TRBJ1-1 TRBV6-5 CASSHGVNLNTEAFF
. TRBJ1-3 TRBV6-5 CASRGGLGNTIYF